The rows below give T cell receptor beta chains drawn from one sample of a study of T cells after yellow fever vaccination. TCRdb fed the 5' RACE reads into MiXCR, producing one record per CDR3 protein. This repertoire shows around 340,000 distinct CDR3 sequences, 8.7% found once; its top ten account for about a sixth. The source material was PBMCs, sampled on the day of the first yellow fever vaccination. All receptors come from a man aged 18 to 30 who received the YFV17D yellow fever vaccine. Both conserved end residues are part of each CDR3. D genes are given only for firm matches. Size tells how often a clone was seen (once, few, many) or the class of an expanded clone, and some rows leave it out.

j_gene: TRBJ2-3
abundance: NA
d_gene: NA
v_gene: TRBV7-2
CDR3aa: CASSSGPVPGSGTQYF
CDR3nt: TGTGCCAGCAGTTCTGGACCGGTTCCGGGTTCGGGTACGCAGTATTTT

j_gene: TRBJ2-5
abundance: NA
d_gene: NA
v_gene: TRBV12-3/TRBV12-4
CDR3aa: CASSLTGAQYF
CDR3nt: TGTGCCAGCAGTTTAACGGGGGCCCAGTACTTC

j_gene: TRBJ2-7
abundance: few
d_gene: TRBD2
v_gene: TRBV6-1
CDR3aa: CASSRSVSGGSYEQYF
CDR3nt: TGTGCCAGCAGCAGAAGTGTTAGCGGGGGCTCCTACGAGCAGTACTTC

j_gene: TRBJ2-7
abundance: few
d_gene: NA
v_gene: TRBV11-1
CDR3aa: CASSLRAASYEQYF
CDR3nt: TGTGCCAGCAGCTTGCGGGCCGCTTCCTACGAGCAGTACTTC

j_gene: TRBJ2-1
abundance: NA
d_gene: NA
v_gene: TRBV7-6
CDR3aa: CASSLAPGQGTYNELFF
CDR3nt: TGTGCCAGCAGCTTAGCGCCGGGGCAGGGCACCTACAATGAGCTGTTCTTC

j_gene: TRBJ2-2
abundance: few
d_gene: NA
v_gene: TRBV10-2
CDR3aa: CASSDTLKNTGELFF
CDR3nt: TGCGCCAGCAGTGACACTCTCAAGAACACCGGGGAGCTGTTTTTT

j_gene: TRBJ2-2
abundance: few
d_gene: NA
v_gene: TRBV15
CDR3aa: CATSNWGTGELFF
CDR3nt: TGTGCCACCAGCAACTGGGGCACCGGGGAGCTGTTTTTT

j_gene: TRBJ2-3
abundance: NA
d_gene: NA
v_gene: TRBV20-1
CDR3aa: CSARNPRASADTQYF
CDR3nt: TGCAGTGCTAGGAACCCTCGGGCTAGCGCAGATACGCAGTATTTT

j_gene: TRBJ2-1
abundance: many
d_gene: NA
v_gene: TRBV10-3
CDR3aa: CAISVTPSGSSYNEQFF
CDR3nt: TGTGCCATCAGTGTAACCCCCAGCGGAAGCTCCTACAATGAGCAGTTCTTC

j_gene: TRBJ1-2
abundance: NA
d_gene: NA
v_gene: TRBV20-1
CDR3aa: CSARDSATLGYGYTF
CDR3nt: TGCAGTGCTAGAGATTCCGCGACGCTCGGCTATGGCTACACCTTC

j_gene: TRBJ2-2
abundance: many
d_gene: TRBD1
v_gene: TRBV12-3/TRBV12-4
CDR3aa: CAGRQGADTGELFF
CDR3nt: TGTGCCGGCCGACAGGGGGCGGACACCGGGGAGCTGTTTTTT

j_gene: TRBJ1-1
abundance: NA
d_gene: NA
v_gene: TRBV6-5
CDR3aa: CASSYSSTPNTEAFF
CDR3nt: TGTGCCAGCAGTTACTCGTCGACCCCTAACACTGAAGCTTTCTTT

j_gene: TRBJ2-3
abundance: NA
d_gene: NA
v_gene: TRBV18
CDR3aa: CASSPPWGTDTQYF
CDR3nt: TGTGCCAGCTCACCACCGTGGGGGACAGATACGCAGTATTTT

j_gene: TRBJ1-5
abundance: few
d_gene: NA
v_gene: TRBV20-1
CDR3aa: CSARVRPGAATQPQHF
CDR3nt: TGCAGTGCTAGAGTCAGGCCAGGGGCCGCCACTCAGCCCCAGCATTTT

j_gene: TRBJ1-1
abundance: many
d_gene: NA
v_gene: TRBV5-1
CDR3aa: CASSLWAGPTEAFF
CDR3nt: TGCGCCAGCAGCTTGTGGGCAGGGCCCACTGAAGCTTTCTTT

j_gene: TRBJ1-2
abundance: few
d_gene: NA
v_gene: TRBV7-9
CDR3aa: CASRKTGGGGYTF
CDR3nt: TGTGCCAGCAGGAAGACCGGGGGCGGCGGCTACACCTTC

j_gene: TRBJ1-2
abundance: few
d_gene: NA
v_gene: TRBV20-1
CDR3aa: CSASQGADYGYTF
CDR3nt: TGCAGTGCTAGCCAAGGGGCGGACTATGGCTACACCTTC

j_gene: TRBJ1-2
abundance: NA
d_gene: NA
v_gene: TRBV20-1
CDR3aa: CSAWTLAENGYTF
CDR3nt: TGCAGTGCCTGGACCCTCGCGGAGAATGGCTACACCTTC

j_gene: TRBJ2-1
abundance: many
d_gene: NA
v_gene: TRBV5-1
CDR3aa: CASSLVEPYYNEQFF
CDR3nt: TGCGCCAGCAGCTTGGTAGAACCTTACTACAATGAGCAGTTCTTC

j_gene: TRBJ2-3
abundance: many
d_gene: TRBD2
v_gene: TRBV6-5
CDR3aa: CASSYTSGGADTQYF
CDR3nt: TGTGCCAGCAGTTACACTAGCGGGGGGGCAGATACGCAGTATTTT

j_gene: TRBJ1-1
abundance: few
d_gene: NA
v_gene: TRBV7-9
CDR3aa: CASSPGRTVAEAFF
CDR3nt: TGTGCCAGCAGCCCGGGGCGAACGGTGGCTGAAGCTTTCTTT

j_gene: TRBJ2-2
abundance: NA
d_gene: NA
v_gene: TRBV7-9
CDR3aa: CASSPGESGAPGELFF
CDR3nt: TGTGCCAGCAGCCCAGGGGAGTCTGGGGCCCCCGGGGAGCTGTTTTTT

j_gene: TRBJ1-1
abundance: few
d_gene: NA
v_gene: TRBV12-3/TRBV12-4
CDR3aa: CASSFYRGVAFF
CDR3nt: TGTGCCAGCAGTTTTTACAGAGGGGTTGCTTTCTTT

j_gene: TRBJ2-1
abundance: few
d_gene: TRBD2
v_gene: TRBV20-1
CDR3aa: CSARTTSGGAYGEQFF
CDR3nt: TGCAGTGCTCGTACGACTAGCGGGGGGGCGTATGGTGAGCAGTTCTTC

j_gene: TRBJ2-5
abundance: many
d_gene: NA
v_gene: TRBV11-2
CDR3aa: CASSSAGPRETQYF
CDR3nt: TGTGCCAGCAGCTCCGCGGGGCCACGGGAGACCCAGTACTTC

j_gene: TRBJ1-3
abundance: NA
d_gene: NA
v_gene: TRBV29-1
CDR3aa: CSVRAISGNTIYF
CDR3nt: TGCAGCGTCAGGGCGATCTCTGGAAACACCATATATTTT

j_gene: TRBJ2-2
abundance: NA
d_gene: TRBD2
v_gene: TRBV20-1
CDR3aa: CSARDLSGGRELFF
CDR3nt: TGCAGTGCTAGAGATCTTAGCGGGGGGCGGGAGCTGTTTTTT

j_gene: TRBJ1-1
abundance: NA
d_gene: NA
v_gene: TRBV20-1
CDR3aa: CSARGSVWPMNTEAFF
CDR3nt: TGCAGTGCTAGAGGGTCCGTTTGGCCTATGAACACTGAAGCTTTCTTT

j_gene: TRBJ1-5
abundance: few
d_gene: NA
v_gene: TRBV4-1
CDR3aa: CASSQEGGPGQPQHF
CDR3nt: TGCGCCAGCAGCCAAGAAGGGGGGCCTGGACAGCCCCAGCATTTT

j_gene: TRBJ2-6
abundance: few
d_gene: NA
v_gene: TRBV5-1
CDR3aa: CASGRQISGANVLTF
CDR3nt: TGCGCCAGCGGACGACAGATCTCTGGGGCCAACGTCCTGACTTTC

j_gene: TRBJ2-2
abundance: many
d_gene: TRBD2
v_gene: TRBV11-2
CDR3aa: CASSPEGGLAGGHGELFF
CDR3nt: TGTGCCAGCAGCCCCGAAGGCGGACTAGCGGGGGGGCACGGGGAGCTGTTTTTT

j_gene: TRBJ2-1
abundance: NA
d_gene: NA
v_gene: TRBV18
CDR3aa: CATELTDTISSYNEQFF
CDR3nt: TGTGCCACCGAGTTGACGGACACCATTAGCTCCTACAATGAGCAGTTCTTC

j_gene: TRBJ1-5
abundance: NA
d_gene: NA
v_gene: TRBV20-1
CDR3aa: CSARGGPFNQPQHF
CDR3nt: TGCAGTGCTAGAGGGGGTCCATTCAATCAGCCCCAGCATTTT

j_gene: TRBJ2-1
abundance: many
d_gene: NA
v_gene: TRBV7-2
CDR3aa: CASSLAGGLGEQFF
CDR3nt: TGTGCCAGCAGCTTAGCGGGGGGGCTCGGTGAGCAGTTCTTC

j_gene: TRBJ1-5
abundance: few
d_gene: NA
v_gene: TRBV9
CDR3aa: CASSVSGNRNQPQHF
CDR3nt: TGTGCCAGCAGCGTATCAGGAAATCGGAATCAGCCCCAGCATTTT

j_gene: TRBJ2-5
abundance: few
d_gene: NA
v_gene: TRBV20-1
CDR3aa: CSALFGGTQYF
CDR3nt: TGCAGTGCTCTGTTCGGCGGGACCCAGTACTTC

j_gene: TRBJ2-5
abundance: many
d_gene: NA
v_gene: TRBV5-4
CDR3aa: CASGSLGVQETQYF
CDR3nt: TGTGCCAGCGGATCCTTAGGGGTACAAGAGACCCAGTACTTC

j_gene: TRBJ1-2
abundance: NA
d_gene: NA
v_gene: TRBV29-1
CDR3aa: CSVAGRVGYTF
CDR3nt: TGCAGCGTTGCGGGGAGGGTTGGCTACACCTTC

j_gene: TRBJ2-5
abundance: many
d_gene: TRBD1
v_gene: TRBV4-3
CDR3aa: CASSQDPRGSETQYF
CDR3nt: TGCGCCAGCAGCCAAGATCCCAGGGGGAGTGAGACCCAGTACTTC

j_gene: TRBJ1-6
abundance: many
d_gene: NA
v_gene: TRBV3-1
CDR3aa: CASSRQTHRGSPLHF
CDR3nt: TGTGCCAGCAGCCGCCAAACCCATCGGGGGTCACCCCTCCACTTT

j_gene: TRBJ2-2
abundance: many
d_gene: TRBD1
v_gene: TRBV5-1
CDR3aa: CASKETGSNGELFF
CDR3nt: TGCGCCAGCAAGGAGACAGGGTCGAACGGGGAGCTGTTTTTT

j_gene: TRBJ1-1
abundance: few
d_gene: NA
v_gene: TRBV15
CDR3aa: CATSREVIAMNTEAFF
CDR3nt: TGTGCCACCAGCAGAGAAGTGATCGCCATGAACACTGAAGCTTTCTTT

j_gene: TRBJ2-5
abundance: many
d_gene: NA
v_gene: TRBV7-9
CDR3aa: CATHRVGQETQYF
CDR3nt: TGTGCCACTCACAGGGTCGGCCAAGAGACCCAGTACTTC